This T cell receptor beta chain originates from a study of blood T cells in healthy people across ages. Study-wide findings and caveats: Nothing was known about donor CMV status, and this possibly confounded expanded clonotype changes. Both higher diversity and more naive CD4+ cells marked long-lived donors when set against aged donors.

Germline V gene data show CDR1 as SGDLS and CDR2 as YYNGEE. The CDR3 contains 17 residues. V was pared by 0 bases and J by 5 bases, with 8 bases of the junction left unmatched. About this clonotype itself: The antigen is undetermined.

A sample-barcoded 5' primer and a J-beta primer mix were used in a second PCR of roughly 6 to 11 cycles. Each sample yielded at least 2.5 million CDR3-containing paired-end reads. TCRdb processed the 5' RACE reads anew with MiXCR; each CDR3 protein has one entry. The sample records 1.5 million to 2 million distinct CDR3 sequences, 39% being singletons. Isolation of PBMCs gave at least 7 million cells per sample. Material for sequencing was blood. The sequence was collected from a human donor in good health. The rearrangement links TRBV9 to TRBJ2-3; 11 bases line up with TRBD2. CDR3: CASSVASDLAGGDTQYF. CDR3 sequence (DNA): TGTGCCAGCAGCGTAGCTTCTGATCTAGCGGGGGGAGATACGCAGTATTTT.